This passage covers 2 T cell receptor beta chains from one sample sequenced in a study of blood T cell repertoires in COVID-19. The method was immunoSEQ multiplex PCR; TCRdb's version includes in-frame clones alone and lacks a portion of them. The sample contains 35,000 to 45,000 clones, more than 70% of which appear only once. Sample: peripheral blood. Receptors were obtained from a man aged 55 to 70 with acute or convalescent COVID-19.

The rearrangement links TRBV28 to TRBJ1-5, with TRBD1 matching over 10 bases. Germline CDR1 and CDR2: MDHEN and SYDVKM. V gave up 6 bases and J gave up 2 bases; unmatched junction bases: 4. The CDR3 extends over 15 amino acids. The CDR3 coding sequence is TGTGCCAGCAGCACCGGGACAGGGGGCAATCAGCCCCAGCATTTT. Protein sequence: CASSTGTGGNQPQHF.

This clone was counted between two and nine times. The CDR3 loop is CASSPGTSGYNEQFF. CDR3 bases: TGCGCCAGCAGTCCCGGGACTAGCGGCTACAATGAGCAGTTCTTC. This rearrangement joins TRBV5-1 to TRBJ2-1; TRBD2 agrees at 11 bases. Per the germline V gene, CDR1 is SGHRS and CDR2 is YFSETQ. The length of the CDR3 is 15 residues. Trimming took 5 bases from V and 3 from J; bases not matched to a gene: 4.